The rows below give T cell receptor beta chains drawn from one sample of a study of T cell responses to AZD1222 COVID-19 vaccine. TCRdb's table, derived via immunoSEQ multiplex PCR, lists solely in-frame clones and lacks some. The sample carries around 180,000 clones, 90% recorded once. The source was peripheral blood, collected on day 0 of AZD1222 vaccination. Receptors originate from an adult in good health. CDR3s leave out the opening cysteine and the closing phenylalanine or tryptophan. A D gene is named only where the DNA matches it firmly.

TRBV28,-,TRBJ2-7,ASSSDLYEQY
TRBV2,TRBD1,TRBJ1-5,ASRDHRGRKSQPQH
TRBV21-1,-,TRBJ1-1,ASTKRGQGTEAF
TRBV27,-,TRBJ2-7,ASSPPGGEQY
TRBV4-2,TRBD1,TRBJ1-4,ASSQWKTGSRANEKLF
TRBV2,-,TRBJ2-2,ASSVGTGELF
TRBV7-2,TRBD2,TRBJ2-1,ASSFGSGIVYEQF
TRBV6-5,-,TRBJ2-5,ASRRGATGAQY
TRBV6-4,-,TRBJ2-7,ASSPPWGSYEQY
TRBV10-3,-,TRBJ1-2,AITQESMGAYT
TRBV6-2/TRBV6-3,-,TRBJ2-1,ASSLLAQFYNEQF
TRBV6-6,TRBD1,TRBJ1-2,ASTFADRGLLGYT
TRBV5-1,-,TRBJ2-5,ASSLVPAEETQY
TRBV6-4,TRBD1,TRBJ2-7,ASSDRNKAGQGSYEQY
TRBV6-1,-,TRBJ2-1,ASSDGGAGRNEQF
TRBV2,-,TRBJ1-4,ASRITTTNEKLF
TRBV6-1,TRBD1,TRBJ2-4,ASSELGQGLNIQY
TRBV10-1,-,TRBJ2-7,ASSESSGYEQY
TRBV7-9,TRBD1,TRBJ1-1,ASANRGDGDTEAF
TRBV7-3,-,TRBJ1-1,ASSLSPGYTEAF
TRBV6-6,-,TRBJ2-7,ASSYPGSSYEQY
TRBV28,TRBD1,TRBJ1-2,ASSSPGQGYGYT
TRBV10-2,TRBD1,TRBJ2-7,ASSPSGGQPYEQY
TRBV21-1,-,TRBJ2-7,ASSKADLLPTYEQY
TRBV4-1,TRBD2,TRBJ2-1,ASSQAVAGGSNEQF
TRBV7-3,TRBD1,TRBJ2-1,ASSSRLTGNNEQF
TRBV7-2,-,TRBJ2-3,ASSSMGGPGDTQY
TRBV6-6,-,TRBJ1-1,ASSFDSYTEAF